This T cell receptor (beta chain) was documented in a study of T cell responses to AZD1222 COVID-19 vaccine. General observations from the study: Seropositivity was recorded at baseline in only 6 or 7 AZD1222 recipients. Two AZD1222 doses significantly raised spike-specific TCR breadth and depth over controls.

Only in-frame clones appear in the TCRdb table, and some are missing; sequencing was by immunoSEQ multiplex PCR. This sample carries about 92,000 clones, 80% to 90% of them seen once, and the ten largest clones take about a tenth. Trimming took off 2 bases at V and 6 bases at J, with 11 bases between the two ends. Germline V gene data show CDR1 as LGHDT and CDR2 as YNNKEL (reference sequence). The CDR3 is 13 amino acids. On this clone itself: Its cognate antigen is unknown.

The V call is TRBV3-1 (or the pseudogene TRBV3-2), the J call TRBJ2-7; tentatively, D is TRBD2 (5 bases). The clonotype originates from an adult in good health. The source was peripheral blood, collected on day 0 of AZD1222 vaccination. The CDR3, as DNA: TGTGCCAGCAGCCAACGAGGGAGAATCGAGCAGTACTTC. This translates into CASSQRGRIEQYF.